This TCR beta chain derives from a study of T cell clonotyping in hematopoietic cell transplantation. The study's findings and limits: No sorting was done, leaving CD4 and CD8 contributions mixed. Broader posttransplant TCR repertoire diversity was predicted by graft donor and pretransplant recipient Inverse Simpson Index values. After transplant, recipient diversity fell while pathologically expanded clonotypes grew through day 180.

Points on this clone: Its antigen is currently unknown.

Germline CDR1 and CDR2: GTSNPN and SVGIG (reference sequence). Trimming cost V 3 bases and J 2 bases; bases outside gene matches: 9. The CDR3 length is 15 residues. The protocol was immunoSEQ multiplex PCR, while the TCRdb copy is restricted to in-frame clones and leaves out a portion. The sample includes some 8,300 clones, approximately 85% seen only once; the top ten take approximately 33%. The input for sequencing was PBMCs, taken 180 days after allogeneic stem cell transplant. The V gene is TRBV30, the J gene TRBJ1-2, with 7 bases lining up with TRBD1. This receptor was identified in a female patient younger than 45 who had an allogeneic stem cell transplant, so the T cells may come from the graft donor. Some clones in this sample may be carry-over from other donors' samples. CDR3 region: CAWRMGTAYNYGYTF. The CDR3 DNA sequence: TGTGCCTGGAGGATGGGGACAGCCTACAACTATGGCTACACCTTC. Full variable domain (missing parts from reference TRBV30 and TRBJ1-2): SQTIHQWPATLVQPVGSPLSLECTVEGTSNPNLYWYRQAAGRGLQLLFYSVGIGQISSEVPQNLSASRPQDRQFILSSKKLLLSDSGFYLCAWRMGTAYNYGYTFGSGTRLTVV.